This T cell receptor beta chain was captured in a study of cytomegalovirus exposure and HLA in healthy donors. The PCR used 60 Vbeta and 13 Jbeta primers. The protocol was immunoSEQ multiplex PCR, while the TCRdb copy is restricted to in-frame clones and leaves out a portion. This table has some 190,000 clones, about 82% appearing once. This TCR was recovered from a male donor in good health and CMV-seronegative. The sequenced sample was PBMCs.

The CDR3 nucleotides are TGTGCCAGCAGCCCAGGACAGGCCAGACAAGAGACCCAGTACTTC. Protein sequence: CASSPGQARQETQYF. The chain employs TRBV5-4 and TRBJ2-5; TRBD1 matches 7 bases. Germline V lookup: CDR1 SGHNT, CDR2 YYREEE (reference sequence). With V trimmed by 4 bases and J by 2 bases, 8 bases remained unmatched. The CDR3 is 15 amino acids.